The clone carrying this T cell receptor beta chain occurred a few times. This sample was taken from a study of T cells in Graves' hyperthyroidism and ophthalmopathy. After removal of 7 bases from V and 2 bases from J, the junction contained 5 bases not matched to a gene. The CDR3 has 14 residues. Amplification of TCR beta CDR3 regions used RNA as the template. A set of HTBI primers served as the primers for a first-round RT-PCR of the TCR CDR3. TCRdb itself ran the multiplex PCR reads through MiXCR, one entry per CDR3 protein. The sample includes approximately 870,000 distinct CDR3 sequences, more than 30% of them seen just once.

Material for sequencing was blood. This chain links TRBV12-3 or TRBV12-4 with TRBJ1-5; 7 bases are a match to TRBD1. The TCR originated in a man aged 18-30 years with Graves' hyperthyroidism. The CDR3 here is CASNTGTGNQPQHF. The CDR3 region has the DNA TGTGCCAGCAACACCGGGACAGGCAATCAGCCCCAGCATTTT.